The T cell receptor (beta chain) under discussion was sequenced for a study of cytomegalovirus exposure and HLA in healthy donors. Amplification used 60 Vbeta primers and 13 Jbeta primers. Data came from immunoSEQ multiplex PCR; TCRdb stores just in-frame clones and leaves some out. The sample consists of about 190,000 clones, around four fifths of them appearing once. This clone was picked up one time. What it binds is not known. Study results and limitations: Some segments of the V type, notably TRBV6-2 and TRBV6-3, were excluded as indistinguishable. Many donors carried some public TCRs, although rarity characterized most TCR sequences. Clonal expansion was found to be greater in HLA-associated TCR beta chains than in equally common others in a later analysis. Fewer N-insertions than the 666-donor mean were reportedly shown by an Asian-associated ancestry cluster in a later analysis.

This CDR3 is built from 15 residues. The germline V gene has CDR1 SGHVS and CDR2 FNYEAQ. Trimming removed 1 base at V and 3 bases at J, with 10 bases between. The chain uses TRBV7-6 and TRBJ1-5; the D is unclear. This receptor was taken from a woman between 18 and 30 years old in good health and CMV-seronegative. Sequencing was carried out using PBMCs. The CDR3 bases are TGTGCCAGCAGCTTAGGGCCGGGTAACAATCAGCCCCAGCATTTT. This encodes CASSLGPGNNQPQHF.